This T cell receptor (beta chain) was identified during a study of cytomegalovirus exposure and HLA in healthy donors. The study, taken as a whole, reports: Reportedly, cytomegalovirus status was diagnosed with high sensitivity and specificity. Earlier analysis found most TCR beta V segments productive about 90% or about 30% of the time.

With respect to this clone: Its matching antigen is unknown.

The CDR3 runs 11 residues. The V end lost 3 bases, the J end lost 2 bases, and 2 bases lay between the germline ends. Per germline, CDR1 SGHRS and CDR2 YFSETQ. PCR was performed using 60 Vbeta and 13 Jbeta primers. Clones were read by immunoSEQ multiplex PCR, and TCRdb kept only the in-frame ones, dropping some. The sample carries under 150,000 clones, 85% to 90% recorded once. As for the donors, each was a healthy bone marrow donor. This rearrangement joins TRBV5-1 to TRBJ2-5; no clear D gene. The sequence derives from a woman younger than 45 in good health and CMV-seropositive. The sample consisted of PBMCs. The CDR3 DNA sequence: TGCGCCAGCAGCTCTCAAGAGACCCAGTACTTC. Its protein is CASSSQETQYF.